The 12 T cell receptor beta chains below come from one sample, sequenced in a study of blood T cell repertoires in COVID-19. Profiled with immunoSEQ multiplex PCR; TCRdb holds only in-frame clones, not every one. The sample consists of about 200,000 clones, roughly 80% of them appearing once. Sequencing was performed on peripheral blood. The receptor source for this set is a woman aged 40 to 55 with COVID-19, enrolled during active disease.

CDR3: CSVVGQGHYGYTF. The DNA of the CDR3 is TGCAGCGTTGTGGGGCAGGGTCACTATGGCTACACCTTC. The chain is built from TRBV29-1 and TRBJ1-2, with D possibly TRBD1 on 5 matching bases. CDR1 is SQVTM, CDR2 ANQGSEA, per germline. The germline V and J ends were trimmed by 4 bases and 3 bases, with 12 bases remaining between them. The CDR3 has 13 amino acids.

This chain connects TRBV4-1 to TRBJ2-7; D might be TRBD2 (5 bases). Germline V lookup: CDR1 MGHRA, CDR2 YSYEKL. Trimming cost V 0 bases and J 0 bases, with 15 bases left between them. This CDR3 spans 17 amino acids. The CDR3 DNA is TGCGCCAGCAGCCAAGAAATGAAGGGCAGCGGCTCCTACGAGCAGTACTTC. Its protein product is CASSQEMKGSGSYEQYF.

J is TRBJ1-3 and V is TRBV7-3, with 8 bases aligning to TRBD1. The CDR3 contains 16 residues. The V segment lost 1 base and the J segment 2 bases; nucleotides outside the gene matches: 4. The V gene's germline CDR1 is SGHTA and CDR2 FQGTGA. CDR3 sequence reads: CASSLNQGATGNTIYF. The CDR3 nucleotides are TGTGCCAGCAGCTTAAATCAGGGGGCTACTGGAAACACCATATATTTT.

The CDR3 DNA follows: TGTGCCAGCAGCATGGACAGGGGGCTGGGGAACACTGAAGCTTTCTTT. Amino acids: CASSMDRGLGNTEAFF. The chain couples TRBV5-4 to TRBJ1-1, with TRBD1 matching 11 bases. Germline values: CDR1 SGHNT, CDR2 YYREEE (reference sequence). CDR3 length: 16 amino acids. J lost 1 base, V lost 4 bases, and 6 bases had no gene match. Supplemented by reference TRBV5-4 and TRBJ1-1, the full variable domain reads ETGVTQSPTHLIKTRGQQVTLRCSSQSGHNTVSWYQQALGQGPQFIFQYYREEENGRGNFPPRFSGLQFPNYSSELNVNALELDDSALYLCASSMDRGLGNTEAFFGQGTRLTVV.

This clone was counted a few times. The chain employs TRBV12-3 or TRBV12-4 and TRBJ2-1; no clear D gene. V was pared by 1 base and J by 9 bases, with 7 bases between. The CDR3 has 12 residues. The CDR3 DNA follows: TGTGCCAGCAGTTTAGTTTACGGTGAGCAGTTCTTC. As protein: CASSLVYGEQFF.

This chain joins TRBV2 and TRBJ1-3; no clear D gene. Trimming stripped 7 bases from V and 2 bases from J, with 6 bases between. Germline V CDR1 and CDR2: SNHLY, FYNNEI. This CDR3 comprises 12 residues. DNA of the CDR3: TGTGCCAGCACGGGAACTGGAAACACCATATATTTT. Its protein is CASTGTGNTIYF.

This chain uses TRBV2 with TRBJ2-7; 10 bases align to TRBD1. V gave up 8 bases and J gave up 2 bases; unmatched junction bases: 3. The germline CDR1 and CDR2 sequences are SNHLY and FYNNEI. This CDR3 comprises 13 residues. The CDR3 DNA reads TGTGCCAGCCGGGACAGGGGCGCCTACGAGCAGTACTTC. Translated: CASRDRGAYEQYF. Supplemented by reference TRBV2 and TRBJ2-7, the full variable domain reads EPEVTQTPSHQVTQMGQEVILRCVPISNHLYFYWYRQILGQKVEFLVSFYNNEISEKSEIFDDQFSVERPDGSNFTLKIRSTKLEDSAMYFCASRDRGAYEQYFGPGTRLTVT.

The gene calls are TRBV6-4 and TRBJ1-1, with D tentatively TRBD1 (5 bases). The V end lost 6 bases, the J end lost 7 bases, and 21 bases lay between the germline ends. The CDR3 sequence is 15 residues long. CDR1 is MRHNA, CDR2 SNTAGT, per germline. CDR3 sequence: CASSPSFGRAYEAFF. For the CDR3, the DNA is TGTGCCAGCAGCCCGTCTTTTGGCAGGGCCTATGAAGCTTTCTTT.

The V call is TRBV18, the J call TRBJ2-3; 9 bases align to TRBD2. The ends lost 1 base at V and 4 bases at J; junction bases unmatched: 6. Germline lookup yields CDR1 KGHSH and CDR2 LQKENI. CDR3 length equals 16 residues. The CDR3 loop is CASSPRLAGKADTQYF. In nucleotides, the CDR3 is TGTGCCAGCTCACCACGCCTAGCGGGAAAGGCAGATACGCAGTATTTT.

On this clone: Relative to the germline gene, one junction end is altered; a read error may explain this. This chain links TRBV7-8 with TRBJ2-1, with D perhaps assigned TRBD1 or TRBD2 (5 bases each). The CDR3 contains 14 residues. CDR1 SGHVS and CDR2 FQNEAQ come from the germline V gene. CDR3 sequence reads: CASRLGETNNEQFF. The CDR3 DNA reads as TGTGCCAGCAGATTAGGGGAGACAAACAATGAGCAGTTCTTC.

Concerning this clone itself: This sample also contains other DNA sequences that code for the same CDR3. The chain carries TRBV19 and TRBJ1-2; D possibly corresponds to TRBD1 (6 bases). This CDR3 is built from 13 residues. The V and J ends lost 3 bases and 4 bases respectively, with 9 bases between them. Germline-derived CDR1 and CDR2 are LNHDA and SQIVND (reference sequence). CDR3 amino acids: CASSIGQSYGYTF. The CDR3 DNA sequence: TGTGCCAGTAGTATCGGACAGAGCTATGGCTACACCTTC.

The chain couples TRBV30 to TRBJ1-5; perhaps TRBD1 as D (6 bases). The CDR3 runs 13 residues. V was pared by 0 bases and J by 7 bases, with 10 bases between. Per the germline V gene, CDR1 is GTSNPN and CDR2 is SVGIG (reference sequence). The CDR3 loop reads CAWSVLQGQPQHF. The CDR3 bases are TGTGCCTGGAGTGTACTACAGGGACAGCCCCAGCATTTT. Full variable domain (rest looked up from reference TRBV30 and TRBJ1-5): SQTIHQWPATLVQPVGSPLSLECTVEGTSNPNLYWYRQAAGRGLQLLFYSVGIGQISSEVPQNLSASRPQDRQFILSSKKLLLSDSGFYLCAWSVLQGQPQHFGDGTRLSIL.